This is a list of T cell receptor beta chains from one sample in a study of vaccination effects on CD4 cells after COVID-19. These receptors have no identified antigens. Libraries were prepared by immunoSEQ multiplex PCR; TCRdb keeps only in-frame clonotypes and omits some of them. The sample has nearly 45,000 clones; around 72% are singletons. The sample consisted of CD4+ T cells from PBMCs cultured with a peptide pool, taken before COVID-19 vaccination. The source is a human donor who had a prior SARS-CoV-2 infection. The CDR3 runs from the conserved cysteine through the conserved F or W. For some rows the clone size is stated as once, few or many, or as a class when expanded; others skip it.

j_call v_call clone_size cdr3_aa
TRBJ2-7 TRBV5-1 NA CASSLVVGSYEQYF
TRBJ2-5 TRBV24-1 NA CATSDFLGKTQYF
TRBJ2-5 TRBV18 NA CASSRGLQETQYF
TRBJ1-5 TRBV30 NA CAWSTGQGNQPQHF
TRBJ2-2 TRBV7-8 few CASSLEKRPIGTTGELFF
TRBJ1-1 TRBV20-1 NA CSQRQVTEAFF
TRBJ1-1 TRBV20-1 NA CSASRTGYTEAFF
TRBJ2-7 TRBV2 few CASSLPLTYEQYF
TRBJ1-6 TRBV7-3 NA CASSLSAAVTSPLHF
TRBJ1-2 TRBV2 NA CASSEWDGYTF
TRBJ1-1 TRBV12-3/TRBV12-4 NA CASSINAGAQAFF
TRBJ2-1 TRBV30 NA CACYEQGAYNEQFF
TRBJ2-3 TRBV11-3 NA CASSLSHASTDTQYF
TRBJ1-1 TRBV3-1/TRBV3-2 few CASSQAGTGLATEAFF
TRBJ2-1 TRBV6-1 NA CASSEAGQYNEQFF
TRBJ2-2 TRBV2 NA CASSSGTPTGELFF
TRBJ2-3 TRBV5-6 NA CASSLLGGQRYTDTQYF
TRBJ2-1 TRBV6-5 NA CASSYRGQARFF
TRBJ2-5 TRBV4-2 NA CASSQEVEQTQYF
TRBJ2-5 TRBV5-4 NA CASSLAQGAGETQYF
TRBJ1-2 TRBV19 NA CASSIGLGQGNYGYTF
TRBJ1-4 TRBV5-4 once CASSLDPSATNEKLFF
TRBJ1-1 TRBV7-9 NA CASSSDILNTEAFF
TRBJ2-7 TRBV18 NA CASSPGLAGSFEQYF
TRBJ1-2 TRBV7-9 NA CASSLRVREGYGYTF
TRBJ2-2 TRBV11-2 NA CASSLLGTSGSGELFF
TRBJ1-1 TRBV3-1/TRBV3-2 NA CASSQETLGEAFF
TRBJ2-5 TRBV7-2 NA CASSLIQGGETQYF
TRBJ1-2 TRBV19 NA CASSMRGQVYGYTF
TRBJ2-2 TRBV2 NA CASIFGGANTGELFF
TRBJ2-3 TRBV3-1/TRBV3-2 NA CASSQDKTSGTYTDTQYF
TRBJ2-7 TRBV4-2 NA CASSQVYTGGALYEQYF